The source of this T cell receptor beta chain is a study of cytomegalovirus exposure and HLA in healthy donors. Germline V gene sequence: CDR1 SGHTS, CDR2 YDEGEE. Trimming removed 0 bases at V and 4 bases at J, with 7 bases between. The CDR3 is 14 residues long. The method was immunoSEQ multiplex PCR; TCRdb's version includes in-frame clones alone and lacks a portion of them. The table lists roughly 68,000 clones, around 97% of them singletons. The specimen sequenced was PBMCs. This sequence was found in a man aged 18 to 29 in good health and CMV-seronegative. The chain has TRBV5-8 and TRBJ1-4; D not certain. The CDR3 nucleotides read TGTGCCAGCAGCTTGGTACAGAATAATGAAAAACTGTTTTTT. Amino acids: CASSLVQNNEKLFF.